One and the same sample provided the 13 T cell receptor beta chains below, sequenced in a study of blood T cell repertoires in COVID-19. TCRdb keeps only in-frame clones here, not all; method: immunoSEQ multiplex PCR. The sample records some 180,000 clones, 84% being singletons. Source material: peripheral blood. The receptor set was obtained from an elderly woman with COVID-19, enrolled during active disease.

The rearrangement uses TRBV9 and TRBJ2-2, with D perhaps matching TRBD2 (6 bases). Trimming removed 5 bases from V and 3 bases from J, with 17 bases in between. CDR3 length: 16 residues. Germline assignment: CDR1 SGDLS and CDR2 YYNGEE. CDR3 sequence (DNA): TGTGCCAGCAGTTCCCTAGCCGGGAGCGACACCGGGGAGCTGTTTTTT. It translates to CASSSLAGSDTGELFF.

Written as DNA, the CDR3 is TGTGCCAGCTCACCTCGGCTTAGCGGGAGGCGGGACACCGGGGAGCTGTTTTTT. Amino acids: CASSPRLSGRRDTGELFF. The J gene is TRBJ2-2, the V gene TRBV18; 10 bases agree with TRBD2. The ends lost 3 bases at V and 3 bases at J; junction bases unmatched: 10. This CDR3 spans 18 amino acids. Germline V gives CDR1 KGHSH, CDR2 LQKENI.

This chain links TRBV7-8 with TRBJ2-1, with 10 nucleotides matching TRBD2. The ends lost 5 bases at V and 5 bases at J; junction bases unmatched: 9. Germline V gene data show CDR1 as SGHVS and CDR2 as FQNEAQ. The CDR3 has 16 residues. This chain's CDR3 is CASSRETSGINNEQFF. The CDR3 coding sequence is TGTGCCAGCAGCCGCGAAACTAGCGGGATCAACAATGAGCAGTTCTTC.

The chain uses TRBV7-2 and TRBJ1-1, with no clear D. V was cut by 4 bases and J by 3 bases, with 12 bases left in between. Germline CDR1 and CDR2: SGHTA and FQGNSA. The CDR3 spans 14 residues. CDR3 nucleotides: TGTGCCAGCAGCTACACCCGCGGAGACACTGAAGCTTTCTTT. Its protein product is CASSYTRGDTEAFF. Variable domain in full (rest from reference TRBV7-2 and TRBJ1-1): GAGVSQSPSNKVTEKGKDVELRCDPISGHTALYWYRQSLGQGLEFLIYFQGNSAPDKSGLPSDRFSAERTGGSVSTLTIQRTQQEDSAVYLCASSYTRGDTEAFFGQGTRLTVV.

V usage is TRBV5-1 and J usage is TRBJ2-5; D call uncertain. Germline V gives CDR1 SGHRS, CDR2 YFSETQ. The V end was cut by 4 bases, the J end by 5 bases, with 12 bases between. This CDR3 region has 13 residues. The CDR3 region has the DNA TGCGCCAGCAGCGTAGCTTATTCGGAGACCCAGTACTTC. It yields the protein CASSVAYSETQYF.

The V call is TRBV27, the J call TRBJ2-5, with 10 bases aligning to TRBD2. The J segment lost 2 bases and the V segment lost 5 bases, leaving 2 bases of the junction unmatched. This CDR3 is 14 amino acids long. Germline V gene lookup returns CDR1 MNHEY and CDR2 SMNVEV (reference sequence). The CDR3 nucleotides are TGTGCCAGCAGTACACTAGCGGGACAAGAGACCCAGTACTTC. It yields the protein CASSTLAGQETQYF.

The CDR3 DNA follows: TGTGCCAGCAGCTTAGGACTGGCCCTACAAGAGACCCAGTACTTC. Translated: CASSLGLALQETQYF. The V gene is TRBV7-9, the J gene TRBJ2-5, with D hard to call. The CDR3 is 15 residues long. Trimming left V 1 base short and J 2 bases short, with 11 bases between. Germline V gene data show CDR1 as SEHNR and CDR2 as FQNEAQ (reference sequence). The full variable domain, rest sourced from reference TRBV7-9 and TRBJ2-5, is DTGVSQNPRHKITKRGQNVTFRCDPISEHNRLYWYRQTLGQGPEFLTYFQNEAQLEKSRLLSDRFSAERPKGSFSTLEIQRTEQGDSAMYLCASSLGLALQETQYFGPGTRLLVL.

The chain recombines TRBV7-9 with TRBJ1-6; D remains unclear. Germline V lookup: CDR1 SEHNR, CDR2 FQNEAQ (reference sequence). This CDR3 has 15 amino acids. V was clipped by 0 bases and J by 7 bases, with 10 bases between them. The CDR3 DNA reads TGTGCCAGCAGCTTAGCCCGCGTCGGGAATTCACCCCTCCACTTT. As protein: CASSLARVGNSPLHF.

This clone was counted only a few times. V gene TRBV20-1 combines with J gene TRBJ1-3, with a weak D call TRBD1 (5 bases). CDR1 is DFQATT and CDR2 is SNEGSKA in the germline V gene (reference sequence). The CDR3 is 11 residues long. V lost 0 bases to trimming and J lost 10 bases, with 7 bases between them. The CDR3 DNA follows: TGCAGTGCTAGAGAAGGGGAAACCATATATTTT. Protein sequence: CSAREGETIYF.

The chain is built from TRBV19 and TRBJ1-5, with TRBD1 as a possible D gene (5 bases). CDR3 length: 15 residues. V shed 3 bases and J shed 1 base, with 10 bases lying between them. Germline V CDR1 and CDR2: LNHDA, SQIVND (reference sequence). In nucleotides, the CDR3 is TGTGCCAGTAGTATTTCAGGGCAAAGCAATCAGCCCCAGCATTTT. The encoded protein is CASSISGQSNQPQHF.

This sequence joins TRBV6-6 and TRBJ1-6; 9 positions match TRBD1. This CDR3 comprises 15 residues. Germline assignment: CDR1 MNHNY and CDR2 SVGAGI (reference sequence). J was trimmed by 10 bases and V by 6 bases; bases with no gene match: 10. The CDR3 nucleotides read TGTGCCAGCAGATCCCCGGGACAGGGAGAATCACCCCTCCACTTT. Translated, it gives CASRSPGQGESPLHF.

This chain connects TRBV19 to TRBJ2-7; 10 bases are shared with TRBD2. Trimming cost V 4 bases and J 2 bases; bases outside gene matches: 8. The CDR3 extends over 16 amino acids. The germline CDR1 and CDR2 sequences are LNHDA and SQIVND (reference sequence). The CDR3 loop reads CASSNLRAGGPYEQYF. The CDR3 region has the DNA TGTGCCAGTAGTAACCTCCGAGCGGGAGGGCCCTACGAGCAGTACTTC.

This clone was recorded only once. V and J are TRBV6-1 and TRBJ1-5, with D perhaps TRBD1 (5 bases). Germline loops: CDR1 MNHNS, CDR2 SASEGT. With 3 bases removed from V and 7 bases from J, the gap between germline ends came to 13 bases. This CDR3 spans 14 amino acids. Here the CDR3 reads CASSDFGGAQPQHF. CDR3 coding DNA: TGTGCCAGCAGTGATTTCGGAGGGGCCCAGCCCCAGCATTTT.